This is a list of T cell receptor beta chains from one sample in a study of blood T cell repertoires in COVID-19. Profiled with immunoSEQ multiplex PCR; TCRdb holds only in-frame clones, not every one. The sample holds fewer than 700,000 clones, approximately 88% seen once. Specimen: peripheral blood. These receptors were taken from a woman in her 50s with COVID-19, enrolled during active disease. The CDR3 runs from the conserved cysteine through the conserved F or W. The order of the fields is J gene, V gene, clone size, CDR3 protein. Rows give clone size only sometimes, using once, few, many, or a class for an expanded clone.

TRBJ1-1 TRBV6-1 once CASSEVTANTEAFF
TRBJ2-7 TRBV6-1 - CASSEAPSVAYEQYF
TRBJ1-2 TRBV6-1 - CASSESAVAYGYTF
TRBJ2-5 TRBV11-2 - CASSSSGGAGKTQYF
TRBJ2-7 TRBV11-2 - CASSLDLVSSYEQYF
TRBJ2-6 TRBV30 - CAWSVPAGLFLSGANVLTF
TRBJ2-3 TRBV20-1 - CSAASGNTQYF
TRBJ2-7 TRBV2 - CASSVGTPSSYEQYF
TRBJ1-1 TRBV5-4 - CASTPGGGLNTEAFF
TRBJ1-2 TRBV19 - CASSPRTGRYGYTF
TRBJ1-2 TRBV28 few CATKLATDYGYTF
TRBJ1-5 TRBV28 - CASSGTGGVGQPQHF
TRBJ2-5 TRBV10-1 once CASSDLAGGETQYF
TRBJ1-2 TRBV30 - CAWTSARAGKEDGYTF
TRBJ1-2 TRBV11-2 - CASSLDRTAYGYTF
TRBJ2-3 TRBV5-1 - CASSSGTSGDTQYF
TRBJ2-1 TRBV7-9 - CASSFVPGNEQFF
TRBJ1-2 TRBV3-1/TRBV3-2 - CASSQAAREHGYTF
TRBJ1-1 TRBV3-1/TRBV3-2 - CASSQGGGRAFF
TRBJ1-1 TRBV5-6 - CASTWGPGEEAFF
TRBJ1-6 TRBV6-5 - CTSCTGGNSPLHF
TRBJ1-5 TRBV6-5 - CASGRARNQPQHF
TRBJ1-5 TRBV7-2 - CASSADRFNQPQHF
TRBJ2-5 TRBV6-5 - CASSSRTETQYF
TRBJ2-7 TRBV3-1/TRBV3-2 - CASSQTSGDVREQYF